In its sample, the clone carrying this T cell receptor (beta chain) was seen many times. CDR3 length equals 13 residues. Germline V gene lookup returns CDR1 SGHAT and CDR2 FQNNGV. V lost 0 bases and J lost 2, with 4 bases in between. The source of the sample is a study of regulatory T cells in long-lasting Graves disease. Sequencing libraries for TCR beta were prepared with iRepertoire HTBI primers and Arm-PCR of CDR3 regions. TCRdb itself ran the multiplex PCR reads through MiXCR, one entry per CDR3 protein. The sample comprises 300,000 or so distinct CDR3 sequences, around 20% of which are singletons, and around 30% rests with the top ten. Time point reported: persistent/refractory GD, antithyroid drugs over 5 years with positive TRAb. From RNA extracted from PBMCs, the TCR library was made.

This rearrangement joins TRBV11-2 to TRBJ2-5; the D is unclear. This material consisted of peripheral blood mononuclear cells (PBMCs), taken when the disease was refractory, from a patient treated with antithyroid drugs. The origin of this receptor is a female donor with Graves disease. CDR3 in DNA: TGTGCCAGCAGCTTAGAACGGCAAGAGACCCAGTACTTC. It codes for CASSLERQETQYF.